This T cell receptor beta chain comes out of a study of regulatory T cells in long-lasting Graves disease. This clonotype came up once. Time point specified: persistent/refractory GD, antithyroid drugs over 5 years with positive TRAb. Preparation of the TCR library used RNA extracted from PBMCs. The CDR3 is 14 residues long. CDR1 is MNHGY and CDR2 is SVAAGI in the germline V gene. Trimming cost V 3 bases and J 2 bases, with 11 bases left between them. Relying on iRepertoire HTBI primers and Arm-PCR of CDR3 regions, the team built TCR beta libraries. TCRdb recomputed calls from the multiplex PCR reads with MiXCR, one row per CDR3 protein. This table has roughly 430,000 distinct CDR3 sequences, around 20% appearing once.

The input for sequencing was peripheral blood mononuclear cells (PBMCs), taken when the disease was refractory, from a patient treated with antithyroid drugs. The chain links TRBV6-9 to TRBJ2-7; D is unresolved. The clonotype comes from a female donor with Graves disease. CDR3 sequence reads: CASSYSQETYEQYF. Written as DNA, the CDR3 is TGTGCCAGCAGTTACTCTCAGGAGACCTACGAGCAGTACTTC.